This TCR beta chain is from a study of identical twins. Study results and caveats: A cross-sectional statistical analysis, not follow-up of the same donors, supported the conclusions. Cord blood beta clonotypes present at high abundance carried fewer insertions; no such pattern appeared in memory repertoires.

Germline lookup yields CDR1 SGHVS and CDR2 FQNEAQ. With 4 bases removed from V and 2 bases from J, the gap between germline ends came to 14 bases. The CDR3 covers 15 residues. The table lists this clonotype with a few counts. Its antigen is undetermined. Unique molecular identifiers were present on the cDNA, which also gained a universal primer site by template switching. TCRdb re-analysed the 5' RACE reads in MiXCR, keeping a single row per CDR3 protein. The table lists hundreds of thousands of distinct CDR3 sequences, 8.6% of them singletons. These same data were also listed under a study on yellow fever vaccine responses in identical twins. According to that study: Twins reportedly had a vaccine T cell response that seemed partly convergent, partly personalized.

The receptor comes from a woman between 18 and 30 years old in good health. V gene TRBV7-8 combines with J gene TRBJ2-5; D is unclear. Sequencing used PBMCs. CDR3 residues: CASSYIRGPQETQYF. As DNA, the CDR3 is TGTGCCAGCAGCTACATTAGAGGTCCACAAGAGACCCAGTACTTC.